The clone carrying this T cell receptor (beta chain) was detected ten times or more. Antigen: not known. This CDR3 contains 13 residues. The junction had 4 bases not matched to a gene; V was cut back by 5 bases and J by 6 bases. TCRdb re-derived calls from the 5' RACE reads in MiXCR, one entry per CDR3 protein. The data contain 300,000 to 400,000 distinct CDR3 sequences, roughly 12% of them singletons. This entry is derived from a study of CD8 T cells in ankylosing spondylitis. Overall study results and limits: In peripheral blood, disease-linked CD8+ clones occurred at relatively low frequencies. Ankylosing spondylitis blood seemed to carry a telltale TCR beta motif made of eight highly homologous variants.

The sequenced material came from blood, either unsorted or a sorted T cell fraction (not recorded which). The rearrangement links TRBV12-3 or TRBV12-4 to TRBJ1-5; 7 bases are shared with TRBD1. The receptor was isolated from a female donor with ankylosing spondylitis or in good health (not recorded which). CDR3 bases: TGTGCCAGCAGTCGACAGGGCGGTCAGCCCCAGCATTTT. Amino acids: CASSRQGGQPQHF.